This TCR beta chain was captured by sequencing in a study of blood T cell repertoires in COVID-19. About the study: The United States, Italy and Spain supplied acute and convalescent COVID-19 samples. PBMCs, B-cell-depleted T cells, or T cells provided the cDNA or gDNA that made up the material.

In the study's own analysis: Quantification of nucleated cells was approximated via reference gene primer amplification. Clones were sequenced by immunoSEQ multiplex PCR, and TCRdb holds only the in-frame ones, with some missing. V, J and clone size are those of that table, while D and trimming were read from the DNA. The sample has a few hundred thousand clones, roughly four fifths seen once. This clone has only a few counts. The CDR3 consists of 15 residues. Germline values: CDR1 LGHNA, CDR2 YNFKEQ. V was cut by 0 bases and J by 10 bases, with 17 bases left in between. Sequenced: peripheral blood. V is TRBV4-2 and J is TRBJ2-3; no reliable D call. The receptor was derived from a woman aged 18-30 years with acute or convalescent COVID-19. CDR3 sequence reads: CASSQDTSVGRAQYF. CDR3 DNA sequence: TGTGCCAGCAGCCAAGATACCAGCGTCGGTCGGGCGCAGTATTTT.